The 7 T cell receptor beta chains listed next were all sequenced from one sample in a study of T-cell memory formation after mild COVID-19. TCRdb reanalysed the 5' RACE reads using MiXCR and keeps one entry per CDR3 protein. This sample has 50,000 or so distinct CDR3 sequences, with around a quarter found just once. Sequencing was done on a sample of PBMCs or a T cell subset sorted from them (not recorded which). The receptors derive from a man between 18 and 35 years old who had mild COVID-19 (a few samples of this study predate the infection). Cell type and time point are not known.

This clonotype has a handful of counts. The CDR3 sequence is CASSSPTGPAYNEQFF. The CDR3 DNA reads as TGTGCCAGCAGTTCCCCGACAGGCCCGGCCTACAATGAGCAGTTCTTC. This chain links TRBV12-3 or TRBV12-4 with TRBJ2-1; the D gene is possibly TRBD1 (6 bases). Between the trimmed V and J ends, which lost 4 bases and 2 bases, there was a span of 15 bases. The CDR3 is 16 amino acids.

V gene TRBV7-9 combines with J gene TRBJ2-7, with D tentatively TRBD2 (5 bases). CDR3 size: 15 residues. Germline-derived CDR1 and CDR2 are SEHNR and FQNEAQ (reference sequence). Trimming took off 2 bases at V and 4 bases at J, with 15 bases between the two ends. In nucleotides, the CDR3 is TGTGCCAGCAGCTTAAGGGAGACCGAAACTTACGAGCAGTACTTC. This gives the protein CASSLRETETYEQYF.

The chain links TRBV19 to TRBJ1-1; D not resolved. Germline CDR1 reads LNHDA; CDR2 reads SQIVND (reference sequence). The CDR3 spans 11 residues. V lost 7 bases and J lost 1, with 4 bases in between. The CDR3 here is CASKENTEAFF. The CDR3 DNA sequence: TGTGCCAGTAAGGAGAACACTGAAGCTTTCTTT.

This clonotype was seen a handful of times. As DNA, the CDR3 is TGTGCCAGCAGCCTCCCAGGAGGGCCCGCCGGGGAGCTGTTTTTT. It encodes CASSLPGGPAGELFF. This chain links TRBV4-2 with TRBJ2-2; maybe TRBD2 (6 bases). CDR3 size: 15 residues. The V gene lost 4 bases and the J gene lost 6 bases, with 15 bases spanning the gap. Germline CDR1 is LGHNA and CDR2 is YNFKEQ.

The chain links TRBV10-3 to TRBJ1-1; no definite D call. The V gene lost 4 bases and the J gene lost 1 base, with 10 bases spanning the gap. CDR1 is ENHRY, CDR2 SYGVKD, per germline. CDR3 size: 14 residues. The CDR3 protein is CAISVSGPNTEAFF. As DNA, the CDR3 is TGTGCCATCAGTGTTTCGGGCCCGAACACTGAAGCTTTCTTT.

CDR3 coding DNA: TGCGCCAGCAGCTTGTATGGTGCCTTGAACACTGAAGCTTTCTTT. Amino acids: CASSLYGALNTEAFF. The J gene is TRBJ1-1, the V gene TRBV5-1; D is unresolved. The CDR3 length is 15 residues. CDR1 SGHRS and CDR2 YFSETQ come from the germline V gene. The V end lost 1 base, the J end lost 0 bases, and 10 bases lay between the germline ends. Filled out from reference TRBV5-1 and TRBJ1-1, the complete variable domain reads KAGVTQTPRYLIKTRGQQVTLSCSPISGHRSVSWYQQTPGQGLQFLFEYFSETQRNKGNFPGRFSGRQFSNSRSEMNVSTLELGDSALYLCASSLYGALNTEAFFGQGTRLTVV.

The chain employs TRBV28 and TRBJ2-4; TRBD1 might be the D (6 bases). The V gene lost 6 bases and the J gene lost 0 bases, with 12 bases spanning the gap. Germline V gene lookup returns CDR1 MDHEN and CDR2 SYDVKM. The CDR3 sequence is 15 residues long. The CDR3 loop is CASRGTLLAKNIQYF. For the CDR3, the DNA is TGTGCCAGCAGAGGGACACTCTTAGCCAAAAACATTCAGTACTTC.